Below are 16 T cell receptor beta chains sequenced from a single sample in a study of Ad26.COV2.S vaccination and SARS-CoV-2 variants. Treatment of the sample: some 20 received Ad26.COV2.S at low or high dose, single or two shots; 5 received placebo; per-sample allocation not given. Samples came from day 63 after the first vaccine or placebo injection. Some clones are missing from TCRdb's copy, which holds only in-frame ones; the method was immunoSEQ multiplex PCR. The sample lists over 400,000 clones; roughly 91% were seen once. Sequenced here: peripheral blood, sampled in a trial of Ad26.COV2.S vaccine versus placebo. The receptors stem from a person aged 18 to 59 who received the Ad26.COV2.S COVID-19 vaccine or a placebo.

V usage is TRBV5-1 and J usage is TRBJ2-3; TRBD2 matches at 11 bases. The CDR3 sequence is 18 residues long. With V trimmed by 0 bases and J by 1 base, 7 bases remained unmatched. Germline V gene data show CDR1 as SGHRS and CDR2 as YFSETQ. CDR3 sequence (DNA): TGCGCCAGCAGCTTGGCCTCTAGCGGGAGGTTTGGCACAGATACGCAGTATTTT. This codes for CASSLASSGRFGTDTQYF.

The chain joins TRBV30 to TRBJ1-1, with TRBD1 matching 10 bases. The V gene end was trimmed by 3 bases and the J gene end by 3 bases; junction bases not matched to a gene: 4. This CDR3 region has 14 residues. CDR1 and CDR2 from the germline V gene are GTSNPN and SVGIG (reference sequence). Here the CDR3 DNA reads TGTGCCTGGAGGGGACAGGGGATATACACTGAAGCTTTCTTT. Its protein product is CAWRGQGIYTEAFF.

This clone came up once. The chain joins TRBV5-1 to TRBJ2-3; possibly TRBD1 for D (5 bases). CDR1 SGHRS and CDR2 YFSETQ come from the germline V gene. V lost 2 bases and J lost 2, with 9 bases in between. The CDR3 covers 14 residues. The CDR3 sequence: CASSFGALTDTQYF. DNA for the CDR3: TGCGCCAGCAGCTTTGGGGCCCTCACAGATACGCAGTATTTT.

V gene TRBV28 combines with J gene TRBJ2-7; 7 bases are a match to TRBD2. V lost 8 bases and J lost 0; bases outside the gene matches: 4. The CDR3 is 13 amino acids. CDR1 and CDR2 (germline): MDHEN, SYDVKM. The CDR3 is CASSTSDSYEQYF. The CDR3 DNA sequence: TGTGCCAGCTCTACTAGCGACTCCTACGAGCAGTACTTC.

The CDR3, as DNA: TGTGCCAGTAAAACCGGACTTGGCAGTTCCTACGAGCAGTACTTC. Amino acid sequence: CASKTGLGSSYEQYF. The chain combines TRBV19 with TRBJ2-7; D is perhaps TRBD2 (5 bases). Germline V gene data show CDR1 as LNHDA and CDR2 as SQIVND (reference sequence). The CDR3 extends over 15 amino acids. V lost 7 bases to trimming and J lost 1 base, with 17 bases between them.

DNA for the CDR3: TGTGCCACCAGCAGAGGGACATATAGCAATCAGCCCCAGCATTTT. This sequence encodes CATSRGTYSNQPQHF. The chain has TRBV15 and TRBJ1-5, with D maybe TRBD1 (5 bases). The V and J ends lost 1 base and 0 bases respectively, with 7 bases between them. Per germline, CDR1 LNHNV and CDR2 YYDKDF (reference sequence). CDR3 length equals 15 residues.

CDR3 in DNA: TGCGCCAGCAGCTATAGCGGGAGCAAAACCGGGGAGCTGTTTTTT. Translating gives CASSYSGSKTGELFF. This chain links TRBV5-1 with TRBJ2-2; 9 bases line up with TRBD2. Trimming cost V 3 bases and J 5 bases; bases outside gene matches: 5. The germline V gene has CDR1 SGHRS and CDR2 YFSETQ. The CDR3 is 15 residues long.

For the CDR3, the DNA is TGCAGTGCTAGTCGGCGGGAGATGAACAATGAGCAGTTCTTC. The encoded protein is CSASRREMNNEQFF. The chain is built from TRBV20-1 and TRBJ2-1; 7 bases line up with TRBD2. CDR3 size: 14 residues. Germline values: CDR1 DFQATT, CDR2 SNEGSKA (reference sequence). After removal of 3 bases from V and 5 bases from J, the junction contained 7 bases not matched to a gene.

V and J are TRBV18 and TRBJ2-7; no clear D gene. Germline V gene data show CDR1 as KGHSH and CDR2 as LQKENI. This CDR3 contains 15 residues. The V and J ends lost 0 bases and 6 bases respectively, with 15 bases between them. CDR3 region: CASSPPGGYVGEQYF. The CDR3 DNA sequence: TGTGCCAGCTCACCACCCGGCGGATACGTGGGCGAGCAGTACTTC.

This clone was counted once. V gene TRBV9 combines with J gene TRBJ2-2; D perhaps matches TRBD2 (5 bases). The CDR3 extends over 16 amino acids. The ends were cut back, 0 bases at V and 7 bases at J, with 16 bases in the middle. Germline CDR1 SGDLS, CDR2 YYNGEE. CDR3 loop: CASSVGSGYSVGELFF. The CDR3 coding sequence is TGTGCCAGCAGCGTAGGAAGCGGCTACTCTGTCGGGGAGCTGTTTTTT. The variable domain in full, completed from reference TRBV9 and TRBJ2-2, reads DSGVTQTPKHLITATGQRVTLRCSPRSGDLSVYWYQQSLDQGLQFLIQYYNGEERAKGNILERFSAQQFPDLHSELNLSSLELGDSALYFCASSVGSGYSVGELFFGEGSRLTVL.

The V and J genes are TRBV19 and TRBJ2-2, with D uncertain. Germline assignment: CDR1 LNHDA and CDR2 SQIVND (reference sequence). V lost 6 bases and J lost 9, with 14 bases in between. The CDR3 has 13 amino acids. The CDR3 nucleotides read TGTGCCAGTAGCCAAAGAACAGAAAGGGAGCTGTTTTTT. This gives the protein CASSQRTERELFF.

J is TRBJ1-4 and V is TRBV28, with 8 bases fitting TRBD1. The CDR3 extends over 14 amino acids. CDR1 and CDR2 (germline): MDHEN, SYDVKM. V lost 7 bases to trimming and J lost 8 bases; unmatched junction nucleotides: 9. The CDR3 loop reads CASTIDRGWEKLFF. The CDR3 DNA follows: TGTGCCAGCACGATCGACAGGGGATGGGAAAAACTGTTTTTT.

The chain uses TRBV28 and TRBJ1-1; perhaps TRBD1 as D (5 bases). Per germline, CDR1 MDHEN and CDR2 SYDVKM. The CDR3 covers 12 residues. Trimming took off 6 bases at V and 9 bases at J, with 14 bases between the two ends. The CDR3 nucleotides read TGTGCCAGCAGCACCGTCCGGGACCAAGCTTTCTTT. It encodes CASSTVRDQAFF.

V is TRBV30 and J is TRBJ2-5; 7 bases fit TRBD1. CDR1 and CDR2 (germline): GTSNPN, SVGIG (reference sequence). CDR3 length: 14 amino acids. J lost 5 bases, V lost 1 base, and 7 bases had no gene match. The CDR3 is CAWSAGQPRETQYF. The CDR3 DNA is TGTGCCTGGAGTGCGGGACAGCCCAGGGAGACCCAGTACTTC.

The rearrangement uses TRBV27 and TRBJ2-5, with 9 positions matching TRBD1. Germline CDR1 is MNHEY and CDR2 is SMNVEV (reference sequence). The V gene end was trimmed by 6 bases and the J gene end by 13 bases; junction bases not matched to a gene: 15. The CDR3 totals 14 residues. The CDR3 DNA sequence: TGTGCCAGCAGCCTCGGACAGGGGACCCAAATGTTGTACTTC. Protein sequence: CASSLGQGTQMLYF.

This chain joins TRBV7-2 and TRBJ2-7, with 7 positions matching TRBD1. Trimming removed 4 bases from V and 0 bases from J; junction bases left unmatched: 3. The CDR3 consists of 14 residues. In germline, CDR1 is SGHTA, CDR2 FQGNSA. CDR3 in DNA: TGTGCCAGCAGCTCGGACAGGTACTCCTACGAGCAGTACTTC. This encodes CASSSDRYSYEQYF.